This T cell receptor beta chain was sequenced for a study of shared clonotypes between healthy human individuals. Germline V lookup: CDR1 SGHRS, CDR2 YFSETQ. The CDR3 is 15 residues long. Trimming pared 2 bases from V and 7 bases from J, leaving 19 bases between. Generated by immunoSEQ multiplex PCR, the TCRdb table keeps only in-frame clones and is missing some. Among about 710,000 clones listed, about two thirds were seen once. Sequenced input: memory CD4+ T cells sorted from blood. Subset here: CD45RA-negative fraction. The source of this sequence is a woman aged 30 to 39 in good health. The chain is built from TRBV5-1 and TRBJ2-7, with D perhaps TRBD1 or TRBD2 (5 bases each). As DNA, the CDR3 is TGCGCCAGCAGCTTACTGGGACCGGCCGATGGGGAGCAGTACTTC. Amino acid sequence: CASSLLGPADGEQYF.